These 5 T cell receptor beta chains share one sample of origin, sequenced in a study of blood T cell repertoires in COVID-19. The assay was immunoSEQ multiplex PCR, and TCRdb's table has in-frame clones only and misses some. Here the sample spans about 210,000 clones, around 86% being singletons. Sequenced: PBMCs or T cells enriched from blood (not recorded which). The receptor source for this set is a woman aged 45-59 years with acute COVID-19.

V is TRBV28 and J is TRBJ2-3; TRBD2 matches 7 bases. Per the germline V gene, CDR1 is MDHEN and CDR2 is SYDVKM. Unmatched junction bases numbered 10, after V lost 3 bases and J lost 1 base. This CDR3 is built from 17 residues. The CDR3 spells CASSFRREKLGTDTQYF. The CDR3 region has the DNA TGTGCCAGCAGTTTTAGGCGGGAGAAACTTGGCACAGATACGCAGTATTTT.

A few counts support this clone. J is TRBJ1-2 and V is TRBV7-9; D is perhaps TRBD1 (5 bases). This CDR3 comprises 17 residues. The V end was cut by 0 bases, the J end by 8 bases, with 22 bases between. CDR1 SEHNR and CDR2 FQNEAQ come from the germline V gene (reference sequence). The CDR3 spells CASSLAETEVRGKGYTF. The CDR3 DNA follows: TGTGCCAGCAGCTTAGCGGAGACAGAGGTTCGAGGCAAAGGCTACACCTTC. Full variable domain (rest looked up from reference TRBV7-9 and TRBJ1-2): DTGVSQNPRHKITKRGQNVTFRCDPISEHNRLYWYRQTLGQGPEFLTYFQNEAQLEKSRLLSDRFSAERPKGSFSTLEIQRTEQGDSAMYLCASSLAETEVRGKGYTFGSGTRLTVV.

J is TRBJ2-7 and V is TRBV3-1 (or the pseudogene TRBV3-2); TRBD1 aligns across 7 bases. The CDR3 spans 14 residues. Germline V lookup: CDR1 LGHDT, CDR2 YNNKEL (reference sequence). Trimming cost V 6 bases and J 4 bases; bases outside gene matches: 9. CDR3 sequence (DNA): TGTGCCAGCAGTAAGGGGGCGACAGGGTACGAGCAGTACTTC. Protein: CASSKGATGYEQYF.

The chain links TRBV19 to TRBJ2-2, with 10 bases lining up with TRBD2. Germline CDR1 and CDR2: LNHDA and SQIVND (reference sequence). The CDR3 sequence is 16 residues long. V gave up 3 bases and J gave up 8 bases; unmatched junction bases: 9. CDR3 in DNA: TGTGCCAGTAGTATTAGCGGGAGGCGTGTTTTGGGGGAGCTGTTTTTT. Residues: CASSISGRRVLGELFF.

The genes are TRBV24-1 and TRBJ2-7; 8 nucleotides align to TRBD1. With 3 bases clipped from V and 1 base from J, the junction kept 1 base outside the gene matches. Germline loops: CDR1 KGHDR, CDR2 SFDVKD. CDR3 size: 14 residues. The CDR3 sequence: CATSDRTGSYEQYF. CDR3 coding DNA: TGTGCCACCAGTGATCGGACAGGGTCCTACGAGCAGTACTTC.